What follows are 19 T cell receptor beta chains derived from one specimen sequenced in a study of T cells in Graves' hyperthyroidism and ophthalmopathy. Authors of the study amplified TCR beta CDR3 regions from RNA transcripts. The TCR CDR3 was amplified in a first-round RT-PCR using the HTBI primer set. TCRdb fed the multiplex PCR reads into MiXCR, producing one record per CDR3 protein. Among hundreds of thousands of distinct CDR3 sequences, approximately 14% were seen once, and the ten largest hold 5.5% to 7.5%. The sequencing input was blood. All receptors derive from a woman under 40 with Graves' hyperthyroidism that later progressed to Graves' ophthalmopathy.

Ten or more counts support this clonotype. For the CDR3, the DNA is TGTGCCAGCAGAATCCCGGGCTACGAGCAGTACTTC. Translating it yields CASRIPGYEQYF. The chain uses TRBV6-2 or TRBV6-3 and TRBJ2-7; D gene unclear. V lost 6 bases, J lost 3 bases, and 9 bases lay in between. The CDR3 runs 12 residues. Per germline, CDR1 MNHEY and CDR2 SVGEGT.

This clonotype was picked up many times. The V call is TRBV6-1, the J call TRBJ2-5, with 11 positions matching TRBD1. V gave up 5 bases and J gave up 5 bases; unmatched junction bases: 7. The germline gives CDR1 MNHNS, CDR2 SASEGT. CDR3 length: 15 residues. DNA of the CDR3: TGTGCCAGCAGTATTGGACAGGGGGCCTGGGAGACCCAGTACTTC. This gives the protein CASSIGQGAWETQYF.

This clonotype showed up just a few times. The chain combines TRBV18 with TRBJ2-2, with 7 bases lining up with TRBD2. The CDR3 consists of 17 residues. Trimming removed 1 base from V and 4 bases from J; junction bases left unmatched: 9. From germline, CDR1 is KGHSH and CDR2 LQKENI. CDR3 sequence reads: CASSPLLAEPATGELFF. The CDR3 bases are TGTGCCAGCTCACCACTTCTAGCGGAGCCAGCCACCGGGGAGCTGTTTTTT.

This clonotype was detected ten times or more. The chain combines TRBV7-2 with TRBJ2-3, with 13 bases lining up with TRBD2. The CDR3 length is 17 residues. Trimming cost V 1 base and J 5 bases; bases outside gene matches: 6. Germline lookup yields CDR1 SGHTA and CDR2 FQGNSA. The CDR3 DNA follows: TGTGCCAGCAGCTTAGGAAGGACTAGCGGGAGTGAAGATACGCAGTATTTT. Amino acids: CASSLGRTSGSEDTQYF.

The rearrangement joins TRBV30 to TRBJ2-1; maybe TRBD1 (6 bases). Per germline, CDR1 GTSNPN and CDR2 SVGIG (reference sequence). V lost 5 bases and J 0 bases, leaving 14 bases between the germline ends. The CDR3 covers 15 residues. This chain's CDR3 is CAWGGEVLSYNEQFF. As DNA, the CDR3 is TGTGCCTGGGGGGGCGAGGTGCTCTCCTACAATGAGCAGTTCTTC.

The chain carries TRBV27 and TRBJ1-1; 12 bases are a match to TRBD1. Trimming at V came to 8 bases and at J to 5 bases, leaving 9 bases not matched to a gene. Germline lookup yields CDR1 MNHEY and CDR2 SMNVEV (reference sequence). The CDR3 is made up of 15 amino acids. The DNA for the CDR3 is TGTGCCAGCGGGGGACAGGGGGCCGGTAATACTGAAGCTTTCTTT. It encodes CASGGQGAGNTEAFF.

This clonotype came up many times. The chain is built from TRBV20-1 and TRBJ1-1; no clear D gene. The length of the CDR3 is 12 residues. Between the trimmed V and J ends, which lost 3 bases and 0 bases, there was a span of 5 bases. The germline V gene has CDR1 DFQATT and CDR2 SNEGSKA (reference sequence). The DNA of the CDR3 is TGCAGTGCTAGGGAGATGAACACTGAAGCTTTCTTT. This sequence encodes CSAREMNTEAFF.

This clonotype was seen ten or more times. The rearrangement links TRBV12-3 or TRBV12-4 to TRBJ1-4; no definite D call. V lost 6 bases and J 13 bases, leaving 27 bases between the germline ends. The CDR3 runs 16 residues. CDR3 sequence reads: CASSPKGRADFRRLFF. CDR3 bases: TGTGCCAGCAGCCCTAAGGGCCGGGCCGACTTTAGGAGACTGTTTTTT.

This chain links TRBV19 with TRBJ2-3; D gene unclear. V was trimmed by 5 bases and J by 6 bases, leaving 12 bases between them. The germline V gene has CDR1 LNHDA and CDR2 SQIVND (reference sequence). The CDR3 is 13 amino acids. The CDR3 DNA follows: TGTGCCAGTAGTGGGGTGCAGGACGATACGCAGTATTTT. Translating it yields CASSGVQDDTQYF.

This clonotype was observed at least ten times. The gene calls are TRBV20-1 and TRBJ2-7; possible D gene TRBD2, 6 bases. Germline-derived CDR1 and CDR2 are DFQATT and SNEGSKA (reference sequence). There are 12 residues in the CDR3. Between the trimmed V and J ends, which lost 1 base and 5 bases, there was a span of 9 bases. The CDR3 sequence is CSARGQRDEQYF. The CDR3 bases are TGCAGTGCTAGAGGGCAGCGGGACGAGCAGTACTTC.

The sample holds many counts of this clonotype. This sequence joins TRBV10-3 and TRBJ2-7, with D unclear. Germline V gene data show CDR1 as ENHRY and CDR2 as SYGVKD. Trimming cost V 1 base and J 8 bases, with 9 bases left between them. The CDR3 has 12 residues. The CDR3 spells CAISELGFQQYF. CDR3 nucleotides: TGTGCCATCAGTGAGTTGGGGTTCCAGCAGTACTTC.

This clonotype occurred a few times. The V call is TRBV11-2, the J call TRBJ1-2; D is possibly TRBD1 (6 bases). This CDR3 spans 16 amino acids. Deletions cut 4 bases from V and 4 bases from J, with 19 bases between. Germline values: CDR1 SGHAT, CDR2 FQNNGV. This CDR3 is CASSWSSDAGAYGYTF. The CDR3 nucleotides are TGTGCCAGCAGCTGGAGCTCGGACGCAGGGGCCTATGGCTACACCTTC. The variable domain in full, completed from reference TRBV11-2 and TRBJ1-2, reads EAGVAQSPRYKIIEKRQSVAFWCNPISGHATLYWYQQILGQGPKLLIQFQNNGVVDDSQLPKDRFSAERLKGVDSTLKIQPAKLEDSAVYLCASSWSSDAGAYGYTFGSGTRLTVV.

This clonotype was detected a few times. The chain uses TRBV19 and TRBJ2-1, with 9 nucleotides matching TRBD2. The CDR3 runs to 15 residues. V lost 3 bases, J lost 9 bases, and 9 bases stayed unmatched. Germline loops: CDR1 LNHDA, CDR2 SQIVND (reference sequence). The CDR3 protein is CASSIIAGEGREQFF. For the CDR3, the DNA is TGTGCCAGTAGTATTATAGCGGGAGAGGGGCGTGAGCAGTTCTTC.

In regard to this clonotype: This could be a read error, since a much larger clone is one nucleotide away. The rearrangement uses TRBV18 and TRBJ2-7, with TRBD2 identical over 9 bases. Unmatched junction bases numbered 10, after V lost 5 bases and J lost 8 bases. Germline loops: CDR1 KGHSH, CDR2 LQKENI. The CDR3 has 14 residues. CDR3: CASSTPGLAEKQYF. Here the CDR3 DNA reads TGTGCCAGCTCAACCCCGGGACTAGCAGAAAAGCAGTACTTC.

This clonotype was detected ten times or more. This rearrangement joins TRBV9 to TRBJ2-1; 10 bases map to TRBD2. This CDR3 spans 15 amino acids. Germline CDR1 and CDR2: SGDLS and YYNGEE. V was clipped by 4 bases and J by 5 bases; unmatched bases: 6. CDR3 sequence: CASSPTSGNDNEQFF. The CDR3 bases are TGTGCCAGCAGCCCAACTAGCGGGAACGACAATGAGCAGTTCTTC.

This clonotype turned up a few times. The V gene is TRBV28, the J gene TRBJ2-3; no firm D call. Deletions cut 5 bases from V and 3 bases from J, with 15 bases between. This CDR3 has 15 residues. Per the germline V gene, CDR1 is MDHEN and CDR2 is SYDVKM. For the CDR3, the DNA is TGTGCCAGCAGTAACCCCTCCGGGCTAACAGATACGCAGTATTTT. It codes for CASSNPSGLTDTQYF. Based on the CDR3 plus reference TRBV28 and TRBJ2-3, the full variable domain is DVKVTQSSRYLVKRTGEKVFLECVQDMDHENMFWYRQDPGLGLRLIYFSYDVKMKEKGDIPEGYSVSREKKERFSLILESASTNQTSMYLCASSNPSGLTDTQYFGPGTRLTVL.

This clonotype was detected ten times or more. The chain combines TRBV11-3 with TRBJ2-5, with TRBD2 as a possible D gene (5 bases). The germline CDR1 and CDR2 sequences are SGHNT and YENEEA. Trimming took 6 bases from V and 5 from J, leaving 10 bases between them. The CDR3 runs 12 residues. CDR3 residues: CASRPPGETQYF. CDR3 coding DNA: TGTGCCAGCAGACCCCCGGGGGAGACCCAGTACTTC.

In the case of this clonotype: This may be a read error, as it is one base from a much larger clone. The rearrangement links TRBV7-9 to TRBJ1-1; a weak D match, TRBD1 (6 bases). CDR3 length: 12 amino acids. The germline V and J ends were trimmed by 5 bases and 8 bases, with 12 bases remaining between them. Germline values: CDR1 SEHNR, CDR2 FQNEAQ (reference sequence). The CDR3 DNA reads as TGTGCCAGCAGCAGATTCGACAGGGAAGCTTTCTTT. The encoded protein is CASSRFDREAFF.

The chain has TRBV18 and TRBJ2-1; 7 bases are shared with TRBD1. V was clipped by 6 bases and J by 4 bases; unmatched bases: 6. Germline CDR1 is KGHSH and CDR2 is LQKENI. The CDR3 is 14 residues long. The CDR3 is CASSLRDRYNEQFF. Here the CDR3 DNA reads TGTGCCAGCTCCCTCCGGGACAGATACAATGAGCAGTTCTTC.